This TCR beta chain emerged from a study of siplizumab effects on memory and regulatory T cells. The CDR3 consists of 14 residues. V lost 4 bases to trimming and J lost 1 base; unmatched junction nucleotides: 7. Germline V gene sequence: CDR1 GTSNPN, CDR2 SVGIG (reference sequence). On this clone: Its antigen is not identified.

This table comes from immunoSEQ multiplex PCR, and its TCRdb copy is limited to in-frame clones, with some not included. Found here are about 100,000 clones, around 93% of them singletons; the top ten hold 1% to 1.5%. Study-level points and caveats: Naive T cells appeared more diverse than memory cells and seemed to be major alloresponse contributors. Siplizumab significantly brought down the alloreactive sequences that trace back to unstimulated CD4+ memory cells. Researchers could map only a minor fraction of alloreactive clones to unstimulated subsets. Roughly 80-97% of dividing CD4+ or CD8+ clones were without an attributable naive or memory phenotype.

This chain connects TRBV30 to TRBJ2-7; 7 positions agree with TRBD1. The specimen was non-Treg CD4+ T cells sorted from blood. The TCR comes from a human donor in good health. The CDR3 DNA reads as TGTGCCTGGAATGTGCCGGGACAGTCCTACGAGCAGTACTTC. This encodes CAWNVPGQSYEQYF. Full variable domain (outside the CDR3, taken from reference TRBV30 and TRBJ2-7): SQTIHQWPATLVQPVGSPLSLECTVEGTSNPNLYWYRQAAGRGLQLLFYSVGIGQISSEVPQNLSASRPQDRQFILSSKKLLLSDSGFYLCAWNVPGQSYEQYFGPGTRLTVT.